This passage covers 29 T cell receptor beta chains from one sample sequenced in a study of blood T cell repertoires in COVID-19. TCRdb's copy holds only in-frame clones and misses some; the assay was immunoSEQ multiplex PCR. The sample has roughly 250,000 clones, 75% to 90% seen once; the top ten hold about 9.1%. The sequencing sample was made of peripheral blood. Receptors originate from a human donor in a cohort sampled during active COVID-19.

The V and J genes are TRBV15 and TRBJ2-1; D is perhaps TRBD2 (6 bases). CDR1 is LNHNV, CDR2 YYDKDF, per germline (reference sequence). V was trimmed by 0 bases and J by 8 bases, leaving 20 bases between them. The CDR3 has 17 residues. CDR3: CATSRDKIGGKVDEQFF. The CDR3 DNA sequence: TGTGCCACCAGCAGAGATAAGATAGGCGGGAAAGTTGATGAGCAGTTCTTC. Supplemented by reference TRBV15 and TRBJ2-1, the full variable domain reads DAMVIQNPRYQVTQFGKPVTLSCSQTLNHNVMYWYQQKSSQAPKLLFHYYDKDFNNEADTPDNFQSRRPNTSFCFLDIRSPGLGDTAMYLCATSRDKIGGKVDEQFFGPGTRLTVL.

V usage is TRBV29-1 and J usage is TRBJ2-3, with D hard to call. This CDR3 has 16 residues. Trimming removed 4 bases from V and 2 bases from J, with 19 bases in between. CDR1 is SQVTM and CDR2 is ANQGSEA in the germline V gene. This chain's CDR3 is CSVGSVASPHTDTQYF. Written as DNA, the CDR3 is TGCAGCGTTGGCTCAGTGGCCTCACCGCACACAGATACGCAGTATTTT.

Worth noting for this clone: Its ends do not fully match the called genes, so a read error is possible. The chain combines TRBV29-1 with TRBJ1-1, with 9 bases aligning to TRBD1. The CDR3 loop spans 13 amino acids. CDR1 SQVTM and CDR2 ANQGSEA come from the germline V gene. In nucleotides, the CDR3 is TGCAGCGTTGAAGAGTATCAACAGGGGGCGAACCCCTTT. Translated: CSVEEYQQGANPF.

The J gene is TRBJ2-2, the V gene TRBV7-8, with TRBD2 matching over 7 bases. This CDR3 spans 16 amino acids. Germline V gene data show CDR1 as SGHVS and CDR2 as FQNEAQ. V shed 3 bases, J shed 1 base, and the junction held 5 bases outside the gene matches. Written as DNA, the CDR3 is TGTGCCAGCAGCTTGACGCAGCGGGAGAACACCGGGGAGCTGTTTTTT. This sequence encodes CASSLTQRENTGELFF.

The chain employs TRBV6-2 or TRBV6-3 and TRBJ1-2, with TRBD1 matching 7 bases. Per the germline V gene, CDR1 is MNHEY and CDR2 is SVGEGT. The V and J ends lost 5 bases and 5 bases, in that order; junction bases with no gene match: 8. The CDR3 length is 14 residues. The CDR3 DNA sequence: TGTGCCAGCAGTCCCGAGGGACAGATATATGGCTACACCTTC. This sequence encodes CASSPEGQIYGYTF.

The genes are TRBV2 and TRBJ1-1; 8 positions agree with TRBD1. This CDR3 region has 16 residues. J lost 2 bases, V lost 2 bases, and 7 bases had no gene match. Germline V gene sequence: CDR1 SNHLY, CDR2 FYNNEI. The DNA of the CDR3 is TGTGCCAGCAGTGAAAGGGCAGGGGGCGGAAACACTGAAGCTTTCTTT. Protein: CASSERAGGGNTEAFF.

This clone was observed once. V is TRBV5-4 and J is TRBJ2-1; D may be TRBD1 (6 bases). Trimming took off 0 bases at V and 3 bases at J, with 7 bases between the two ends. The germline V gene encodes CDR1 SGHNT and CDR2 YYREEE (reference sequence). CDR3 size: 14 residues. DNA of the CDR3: TGTGCCAGCAGCTTGGTAGGGGGCTACAATGAGCAGTTCTTC. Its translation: CASSLVGGYNEQFF.

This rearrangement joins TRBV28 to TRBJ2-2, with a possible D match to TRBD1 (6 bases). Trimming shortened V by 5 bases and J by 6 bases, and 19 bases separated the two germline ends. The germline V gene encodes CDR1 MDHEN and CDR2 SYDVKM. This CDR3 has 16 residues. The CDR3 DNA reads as TGTGCCAGCAGTGCACACAGGGCGCGACAGGCCGGGGAGCTGTTTTTT. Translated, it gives CASSAHRARQAGELFF.

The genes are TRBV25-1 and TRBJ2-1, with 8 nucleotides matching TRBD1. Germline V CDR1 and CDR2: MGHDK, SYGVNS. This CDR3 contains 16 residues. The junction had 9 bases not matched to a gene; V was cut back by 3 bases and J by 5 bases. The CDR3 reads CASSDLGQGRDNEQFF. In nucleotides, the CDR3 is TGTGCCAGCAGTGACCTTGGACAGGGTCGAGACAATGAGCAGTTCTTC.

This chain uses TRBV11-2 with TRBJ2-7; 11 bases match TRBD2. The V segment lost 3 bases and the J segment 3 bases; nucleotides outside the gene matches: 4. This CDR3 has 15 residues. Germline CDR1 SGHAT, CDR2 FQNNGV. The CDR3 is CASSFLTSGGYEQYF. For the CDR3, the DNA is TGTGCCAGCAGCTTCTTAACTAGCGGGGGCTACGAGCAGTACTTC. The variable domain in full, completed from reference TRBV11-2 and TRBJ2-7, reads EAGVAQSPRYKIIEKRQSVAFWCNPISGHATLYWYQQILGQGPKLLIQFQNNGVVDDSQLPKDRFSAERLKGVDSTLKIQPAKLEDSAVYLCASSFLTSGGYEQYFGPGTRLTVT.

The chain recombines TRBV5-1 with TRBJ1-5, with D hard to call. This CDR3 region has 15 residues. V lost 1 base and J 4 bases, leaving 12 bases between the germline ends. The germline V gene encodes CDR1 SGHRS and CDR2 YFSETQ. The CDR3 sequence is CASSLWGDGNQPQHF. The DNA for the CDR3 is TGCGCCAGCAGCTTGTGGGGAGACGGGAATCAGCCCCAGCATTTT.

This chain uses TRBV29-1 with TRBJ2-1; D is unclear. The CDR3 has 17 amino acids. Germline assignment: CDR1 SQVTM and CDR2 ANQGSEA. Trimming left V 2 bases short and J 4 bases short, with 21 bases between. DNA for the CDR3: TGCAGCGTTGAAAATGGTGACTCCACTTTCCTATACAATGAGCAGTTCTTC. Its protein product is CSVENGDSTFLYNEQFF.

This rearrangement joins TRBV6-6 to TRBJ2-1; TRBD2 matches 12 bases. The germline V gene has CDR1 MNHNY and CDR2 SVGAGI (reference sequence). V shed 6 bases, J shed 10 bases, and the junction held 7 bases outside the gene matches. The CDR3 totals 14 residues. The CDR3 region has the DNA TGTGCCAGCAGGCCTAGCGGGGGGGCTTTGGAGCAGTTCTTC. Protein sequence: CASRPSGGALEQFF.

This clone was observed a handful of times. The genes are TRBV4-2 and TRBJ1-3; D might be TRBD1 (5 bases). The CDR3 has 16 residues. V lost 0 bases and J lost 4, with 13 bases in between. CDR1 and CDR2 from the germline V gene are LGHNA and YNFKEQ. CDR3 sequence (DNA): TGTGCCAGCAGCCAAGATCAGGGCACAATAGGAAACACCATATATTTT. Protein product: CASSQDQGTIGNTIYF.

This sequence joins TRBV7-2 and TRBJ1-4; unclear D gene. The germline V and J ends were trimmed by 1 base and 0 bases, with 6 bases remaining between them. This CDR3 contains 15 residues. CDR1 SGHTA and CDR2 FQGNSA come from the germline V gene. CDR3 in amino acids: CASSLDRATNEKLFF. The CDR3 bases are TGTGCCAGCAGCTTAGACAGAGCAACTAATGAAAAACTGTTTTTT.

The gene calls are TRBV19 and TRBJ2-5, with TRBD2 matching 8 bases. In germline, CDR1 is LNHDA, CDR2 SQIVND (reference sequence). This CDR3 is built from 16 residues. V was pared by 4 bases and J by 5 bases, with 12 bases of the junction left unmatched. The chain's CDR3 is CASSTGGASAVETQYF. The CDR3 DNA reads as TGTGCCAGTAGTACCGGGGGGGCTAGCGCGGTCGAGACCCAGTACTTC.

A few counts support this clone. The CDR3 sequence is CASSYSRDRSSYGYTF. The CDR3 bases are TGTGCCAGCAGTTACTCCCGGGACAGGAGCAGCTATGGCTACACCTTC. The chain has TRBV6-2 or TRBV6-3 and TRBJ1-2; 8 bases match TRBD1. The ends lost 0 bases at V and 4 bases at J; junction bases unmatched: 7. CDR1 is MNHEY and CDR2 is SVGEGT in the germline V gene. This CDR3 is 16 amino acids long.

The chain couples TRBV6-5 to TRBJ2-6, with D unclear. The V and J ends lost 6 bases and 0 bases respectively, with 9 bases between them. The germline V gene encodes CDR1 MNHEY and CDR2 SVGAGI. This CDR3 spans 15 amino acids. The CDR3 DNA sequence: TGTGCCAGCAGCATACAGCTCTCTGGGGCCAACGTCCTGACTTTC. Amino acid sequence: CASSIQLSGANVLTF.

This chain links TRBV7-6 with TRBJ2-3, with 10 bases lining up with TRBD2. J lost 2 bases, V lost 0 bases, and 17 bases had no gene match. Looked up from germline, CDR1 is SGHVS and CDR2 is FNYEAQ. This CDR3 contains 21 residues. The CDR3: CASSLAPPGSGRPGVTDTQYF. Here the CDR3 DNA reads TGTGCCAGCAGCTTAGCCCCTCCGGGTAGCGGGAGGCCCGGGGTCACAGATACGCAGTATTTT.

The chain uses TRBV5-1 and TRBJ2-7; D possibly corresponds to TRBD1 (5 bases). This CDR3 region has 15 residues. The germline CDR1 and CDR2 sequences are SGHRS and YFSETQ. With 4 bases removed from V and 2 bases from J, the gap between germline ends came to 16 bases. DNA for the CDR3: TGCGCCAGCAGCCCGGACGCAGGGCCGGCCTACGAGCAGTACTTC. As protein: CASSPDAGPAYEQYF. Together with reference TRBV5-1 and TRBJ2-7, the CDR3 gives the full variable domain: KAGVTQTPRYLIKTRGQQVTLSCSPISGHRSVSWYQQTPGQGLQFLFEYFSETQRNKGNFPGRFSGRQFSNSRSEMNVSTLELGDSALYLCASSPDAGPAYEQYFGPGTRLTVT.

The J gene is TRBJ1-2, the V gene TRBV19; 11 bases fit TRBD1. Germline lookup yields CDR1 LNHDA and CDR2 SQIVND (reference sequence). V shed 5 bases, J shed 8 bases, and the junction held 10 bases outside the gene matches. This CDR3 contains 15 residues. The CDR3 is CASSLRDRGTGGYTF. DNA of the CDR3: TGTGCCAGTAGTCTCCGGGACAGGGGGACGGGCGGCTACACCTTC.

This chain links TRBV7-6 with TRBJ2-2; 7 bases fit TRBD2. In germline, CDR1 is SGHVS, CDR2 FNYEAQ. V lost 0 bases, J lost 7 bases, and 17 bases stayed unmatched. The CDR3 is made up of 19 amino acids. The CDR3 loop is CASSLAGPGRIHQGGELFF. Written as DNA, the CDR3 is TGTGCCAGCAGCTTAGCCGGGCCCGGGAGGATCCATCAAGGCGGGGAGCTGTTTTTT.

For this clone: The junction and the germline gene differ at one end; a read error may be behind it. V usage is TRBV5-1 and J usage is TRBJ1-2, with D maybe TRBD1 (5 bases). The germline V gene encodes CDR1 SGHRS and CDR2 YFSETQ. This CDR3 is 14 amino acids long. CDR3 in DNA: TGCGCCCGCAGCTCCGGGGGGGGAAAAGGCGGCTACACCTTC. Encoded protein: CARSSGGGKGGYTF.

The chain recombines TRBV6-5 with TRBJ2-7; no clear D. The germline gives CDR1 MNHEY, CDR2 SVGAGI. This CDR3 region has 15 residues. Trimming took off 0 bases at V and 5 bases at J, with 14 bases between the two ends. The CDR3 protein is CASSYSRLQLDEQYF. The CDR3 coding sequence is TGTGCCAGCAGTTACTCTCGCCTCCAGCTAGACGAGCAGTACTTC.

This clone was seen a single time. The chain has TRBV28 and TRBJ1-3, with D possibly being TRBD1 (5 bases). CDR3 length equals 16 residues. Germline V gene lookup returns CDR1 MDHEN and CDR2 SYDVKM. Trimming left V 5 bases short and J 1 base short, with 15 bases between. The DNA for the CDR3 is TGTGCCAGCAGTACCGCAGGGCTACAGTCTGGAAACACCATATATTTT. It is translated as CASSTAGLQSGNTIYF.

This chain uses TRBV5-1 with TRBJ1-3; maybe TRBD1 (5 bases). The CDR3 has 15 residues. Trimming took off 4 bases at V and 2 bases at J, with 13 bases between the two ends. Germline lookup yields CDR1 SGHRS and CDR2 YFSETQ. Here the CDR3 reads CASSVAGSTGNTIYF. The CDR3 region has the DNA TGCGCCAGCAGCGTGGCAGGGTCGACTGGAAACACCATATATTTT.

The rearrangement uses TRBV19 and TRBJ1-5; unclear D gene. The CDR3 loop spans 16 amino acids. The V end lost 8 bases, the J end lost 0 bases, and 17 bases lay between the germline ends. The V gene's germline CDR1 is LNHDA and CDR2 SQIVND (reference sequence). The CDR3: CASRVTPSYSNQPQHF. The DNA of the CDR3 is TGTGCCAGTCGTGTGACACCTTCCTATAGCAATCAGCCCCAGCATTTT.

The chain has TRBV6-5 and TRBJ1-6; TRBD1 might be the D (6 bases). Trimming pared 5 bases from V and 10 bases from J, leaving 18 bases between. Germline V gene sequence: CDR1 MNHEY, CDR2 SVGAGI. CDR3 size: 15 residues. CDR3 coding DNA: TGTGCCAGCAGTCTAAGGGCGGAGGGGGGGTCACCCCTCCACTTT. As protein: CASSLRAEGGSPLHF.

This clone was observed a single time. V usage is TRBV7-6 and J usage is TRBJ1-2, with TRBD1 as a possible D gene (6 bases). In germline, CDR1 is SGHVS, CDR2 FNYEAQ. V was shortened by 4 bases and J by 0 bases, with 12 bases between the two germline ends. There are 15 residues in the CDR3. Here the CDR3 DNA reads TGTGCCAGCAGCTCCTACAAGGGGGCTAACTATGGCTACACCTTC. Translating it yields CASSSYKGANYGYTF.